The 25 T cell receptor beta chains below come from one sample, sequenced in a study of shared clonotypes between healthy human individuals. Naive-designated CD8 cells lacked CD45RO, were positively enriched for CCR7, and omitted terminally differentiated effector memory CD45RA+ cells. The method was immunoSEQ multiplex PCR; TCRdb's version includes in-frame clones alone and lacks a portion of them. This sample has some 2.1 million clones, with about 95% found just once. Specimen: naive CD8+ T cells sorted from blood. Receptors originate from a man aged 18 to 30 in good health.

The chain links TRBV27 to TRBJ2-1, with D possibly TRBD2 on 5 matching bases. This CDR3 contains 14 residues. Germline loops: CDR1 MNHEY, CDR2 SMNVEV (reference sequence). With 2 bases removed from V and 7 bases from J, the gap between germline ends came to 12 bases. This CDR3 reads CASSLGWRVNEQFF. The DNA of the CDR3 is TGTGCCAGCAGTTTAGGATGGCGGGTAAATGAGCAGTTCTTC.

This clone was found a few times. The CDR3 loop reads CASSFPPGIGYGYTF. As DNA, the CDR3 is TGTGCCAGCAGCTTCCCCCCGGGGATCGGCTATGGCTACACCTTC. The V call is TRBV13, the J call TRBJ1-2, with D uncertain. Trimming took off 3 bases at V and 4 bases at J, with 15 bases between the two ends. The CDR3 is made up of 15 amino acids. Germline V gives CDR1 PRHDT, CDR2 FYEKMQ (reference sequence).

This clone appeared a few times. Other DNA sequences in the sample encode the same CDR3. The chain has TRBV6-5 and TRBJ1-1, with a weak D call TRBD1 (5 bases). Germline values: CDR1 MNHEY, CDR2 SVGAGI. V was cut by 2 bases and J by 6 bases, with 10 bases left in between. The CDR3 is made up of 13 amino acids. The CDR3 DNA sequence: TGTGCCAGCAGTTACGGGGAGGGGCCTGAAGCTTTCTTT. The encoded protein is CASSYGEGPEAFF.

The chain uses TRBV9 and TRBJ2-7; 13 bases agree with TRBD2. The CDR3 is 14 amino acids. V was clipped by 5 bases and J by 4 bases; unmatched bases: 3. The germline V gene encodes CDR1 SGDLS and CDR2 YYNGEE. The CDR3 DNA reads TGTGCCAGCAGTCCACTAGCGGGAGGGTACGAGCAGTACTTC. Its protein is CASSPLAGGYEQYF.

CDR3 loop: CASSLVVGLVGEQFF. CDR3 nucleotide sequence: TGTGCCAGCAGCTTAGTAGTCGGACTAGTTGGTGAGCAGTTCTTC. The rearrangement uses TRBV11-2 and TRBJ2-1, with 7 bases lining up with TRBD2. Germline V gene data show CDR1 as SGHAT and CDR2 as FQNNGV. Trimming cost V 1 base and J 9 bases; bases outside gene matches: 9. CDR3 length equals 15 residues. The complete variable domain, with remaining parts taken from reference TRBV11-2 and TRBJ2-1, reads EAGVAQSPRYKIIEKRQSVAFWCNPISGHATLYWYQQILGQGPKLLIQFQNNGVVDDSQLPKDRFSAERLKGVDSTLKIQPAKLEDSAVYLCASSLVVGLVGEQFFGPGTRLTVL.

This chain uses TRBV5-6 with TRBJ2-1; D gene ambiguous. The ends were cut back, 2 bases at V and 2 bases at J, with 14 bases in the middle. In germline, CDR1 is SGHDT, CDR2 YYEEEE. The CDR3 loop spans 16 amino acids. CDR3 sequence: CASSLELNPPYNEQFF. The CDR3 nucleotides read TGTGCCAGCAGCTTAGAACTAAATCCCCCCTACAATGAGCAGTTCTTC. The full variable domain, with the rest looked up from reference TRBV5-6 and TRBJ2-1, is DAGVTQSPTHLIKTRGQQVTLRCSPKSGHDTVSWYQQALGQGPQFIFQYYEEEERQRGNFPDRFSGHQFPNYSSELNVNALLLGDSALYLCASSLELNPPYNEQFFGPGTRLTVL.

CDR3 residues: CASSELTAYEQYF. CDR3 nucleotide sequence: TGTGCCAGCAGTGAATTAACCGCCTACGAGCAGTACTTC. The chain links TRBV6-1 to TRBJ2-7; D gene unclear. V shed 2 bases and J shed 2 bases, with 7 bases lying between them. The CDR3 spans 13 residues. Germline V gene sequence: CDR1 MNHNS, CDR2 SASEGT.

The genes are TRBV6-5 and TRBJ2-7, with D tentatively TRBD2 (5 bases). The germline V gene encodes CDR1 MNHEY and CDR2 SVGAGI. The CDR3 has 16 amino acids. The V end lost 2 bases, the J end lost 0 bases, and 14 bases lay between the germline ends. DNA for the CDR3: TGTGCCAGCAGTTACGACTTCGGGGATAGCTCCTACGAGCAGTACTTC. Residues: CASSYDFGDSSYEQYF.

The rearrangement uses TRBV19 and TRBJ2-3; TRBD1 might be the D (6 bases). V was cut by 5 bases and J by 2 bases, with 14 bases left in between. The germline CDR1 and CDR2 sequences are LNHDA and SQIVND (reference sequence). The CDR3 runs 15 residues. The CDR3 region has the DNA TGTGCCAGTAGTGGAACAGGGTCATCCACAGATACGCAGTATTTT. It encodes CASSGTGSSTDTQYF.

V usage is TRBV7-9 and J usage is TRBJ2-1; no definite D call. The length of the CDR3 is 12 residues. Germline V gives CDR1 SEHNR, CDR2 FQNEAQ (reference sequence). Trimming cost V 5 bases and J 10 bases, with 12 bases left between them. The CDR3: CASSPVAREQFF. CDR3 sequence (DNA): TGTGCCAGCAGCCCCGTCGCGAGGGAGCAGTTCTTC.

The chain combines TRBV18 with TRBJ2-7; unclear D gene. The CDR3 runs to 16 residues. V shed 2 bases and J shed 5 bases, with 19 bases lying between them. The germline V gene encodes CDR1 KGHSH and CDR2 LQKENI. The CDR3 here is CASSPKRATTYDEQYF. CDR3 coding DNA: TGTGCCAGCTCACCAAAAAGAGCGACGACCTATGACGAGCAGTACTTC.

V is TRBV28 and J is TRBJ2-1, with 8 positions matching TRBD2. The CDR3 loop spans 17 amino acids. The germline V gene has CDR1 MDHEN and CDR2 SYDVKM. J was trimmed by 6 bases and V by 4 bases; bases with no gene match: 14. CDR3 sequence: CASSSTTGTSIANEQFF. The CDR3 region has the DNA TGTGCCAGCAGTTCTACTACCGGGACTAGTATTGCCAATGAGCAGTTCTTC. Full variable domain (outside the CDR3, taken from reference TRBV28 and TRBJ2-1): DVKVTQSSRYLVKRTGEKVFLECVQDMDHENMFWYRQDPGLGLRLIYFSYDVKMKEKGDIPEGYSVSREKKERFSLILESASTNQTSMYLCASSSTTGTSIANEQFFGPGTRLTVL.

V is TRBV4-3 and J is TRBJ2-1; D gene uncertain. V shed 0 bases and J shed 7 bases, with 22 bases lying between them. The germline V gene encodes CDR1 LGHNA and CDR2 YSLEER. The CDR3 contains 18 residues. CDR3 in DNA: TGCGCCAGCAGCCAAGATAGAGTCGGCGGCCTGAAAGGGAATGAGCAGTTCTTC. It specifies CASSQDRVGGLKGNEQFF.

This chain uses TRBV4-3 with TRBJ2-5; D tentatively reads TRBD1 or TRBD2 (5 bases each). This CDR3 is 15 amino acids long. CDR1 and CDR2 (germline): LGHNA, YSLEER. The germline V and J ends were trimmed by 1 base and 4 bases, with 13 bases remaining between them. This chain's CDR3 is CASSQVRGEGETQYF. The CDR3 nucleotides read TGCGCCAGCAGCCAAGTTAGGGGAGAGGGAGAGACCCAGTACTTC.

The chain is built from TRBV7-8 and TRBJ1-5, with a tentative D call TRBD1 (6 bases). The length of the CDR3 is 16 residues. V was trimmed by 4 bases and J by 0 bases, leaving 13 bases between them. Germline V gene data show CDR1 as SGHVS and CDR2 as FQNEAQ. CDR3 residues: CASSSTGSYSNQPQHF. The CDR3 nucleotides read TGTGCCAGCAGCTCTACAGGGTCTTATAGCAATCAGCCCCAGCATTTT.

The chain carries TRBV11-2 and TRBJ2-5; D gene uncertain. V lost 5 bases to trimming and J lost 2 bases, with 18 bases between them. This CDR3 has 16 amino acids. Germline-derived CDR1 and CDR2 are SGHAT and FQNNGV. The CDR3 protein is CASSQLDVPEQETQYF. The CDR3 DNA follows: TGTGCCAGCAGCCAATTAGATGTCCCGGAGCAAGAGACCCAGTACTTC.

This clone was seen once. The J gene is TRBJ2-7, the V gene TRBV2; TRBD2 aligns across 8 bases. Trimming removed 3 bases from V and 1 base from J; junction bases left unmatched: 2. Germline loops: CDR1 SNHLY, CDR2 FYNNEI. The CDR3 contains 14 residues. The CDR3 loop reads CASSDGGGSYEQYF. CDR3 nucleotides: TGTGCCAGCAGTGATGGCGGGGGGTCCTACGAGCAGTACTTC. The full variable domain, rest sourced from reference TRBV2 and TRBJ2-7, is EPEVTQTPSHQVTQMGQEVILRCVPISNHLYFYWYRQILGQKVEFLVSFYNNEISEKSEIFDDQFSVERPDGSNFTLKIRSTKLEDSAMYFCASSDGGGSYEQYFGPGTRLTVT.

V usage is TRBV6-1 and J usage is TRBJ1-4; possible D gene TRBD1, 6 bases. The CDR3 has 15 residues. Germline assignment: CDR1 MNHNS and CDR2 SASEGT. V shed 8 bases and J shed 6 bases, with 19 bases lying between them. In DNA, the CDR3 is TGTGCCAGCTGGGAGGGCCAGGGGCCGGATGAAAAACTGTTTTTT. It yields the protein CASWEGQGPDEKLFF.

The chain joins TRBV28 to TRBJ2-3, with TRBD2 identical over 11 bases. Germline V CDR1 and CDR2: MDHEN, SYDVKM. V lost 4 bases to trimming and J lost 4 bases; unmatched junction nucleotides: 13. This CDR3 comprises 18 residues. CDR3 in DNA: TGTGCCAGCAGTTCCCCCGCCCCCACTAGCGGGAGTGCAGATACGCAGTATTTT. Protein product: CASSSPAPTSGSADTQYF.

The CDR3 nucleotides read TGTGCCAGCAGCTTAGAGAGGGAAGGTAGCGGGAGGGCCGCGTTCTTC. This encodes CASSLEREGSGRAAFF. The gene calls are TRBV7-9 and TRBJ2-1; 11 bases fit TRBD2. The germline V gene has CDR1 SEHNR and CDR2 FQNEAQ (reference sequence). After removal of 1 base from V and 15 bases from J, the junction contained 14 bases not matched to a gene. The CDR3 consists of 16 residues. The whole variable domain, remainder taken from reference TRBV7-9 and TRBJ2-1, is DTGVSQNPRHKITKRGQNVTFRCDPISEHNRLYWYRQTLGQGPEFLTYFQNEAQLEKSRLLSDRFSAERPKGSFSTLEIQRTEQGDSAMYLCASSLEREGSGRAAFFGPGTRLTVL.

J is TRBJ2-7 and V is TRBV6-1, with a weak D call TRBD2 (7 bases). V gave up 3 bases and J gave up 3 bases, with 15 bases separating them. Germline V CDR1 and CDR2: MNHNS, SASEGT. The CDR3 totals 15 residues. The CDR3: CASSDRGGAFYEQYF. CDR3 in DNA: TGTGCCAGCAGTGATAGGGGGGGCGCTTTCTACGAGCAGTACTTC.

The sample holds one count of this clone. The gene calls are TRBV6-1 and TRBJ2-5; TRBD1 matches at 8 bases. V lost 11 bases to trimming and J lost 1 base; unmatched junction nucleotides: 6. The CDR3 covers 13 residues. CDR1 is MNHNS and CDR2 is SASEGT in the germline V gene. For the CDR3, the DNA is TGTGCCGTACGCGACAGGGGCCAAGAGACCCAGTACTTC. Residues: CAVRDRGQETQYF.

The chain joins TRBV7-6 to TRBJ1-5; weak D call: TRBD1 (5 bases). Between the trimmed V and J ends, which lost 3 bases and 7 bases, there was a span of 10 bases. CDR3 length: 13 amino acids. Germline-derived CDR1 and CDR2 are SGHVS and FNYEAQ. The DNA of the CDR3 is TGTGCCAGCAGCTTTGGGGGAGAGCAGCCCCAGCATTTT. Its protein is CASSFGGEQPQHF.

This clone has just one count. The rearrangement uses TRBV4-1 and TRBJ1-1; D unresolved. Germline CDR1 and CDR2: MGHRA and YSYEKL. V lost 2 bases, J lost 0 bases, and 13 bases lay in between. The CDR3 is made up of 16 amino acids. This CDR3 is CASSQPPSVMNTEAFF. The CDR3, as DNA: TGCGCCAGCAGCCAACCCCCTTCGGTAATGAACACTGAAGCTTTCTTT.

The chain couples TRBV10-2 to TRBJ2-7, with 7 nucleotides matching TRBD1. The J segment lost 3 bases and the V segment lost 7 bases, leaving 6 bases of the junction unmatched. This CDR3 spans 13 amino acids. Germline CDR1 reads WSHSY; CDR2 reads SAAADI. The CDR3: CASTVDRNYEQYF. In DNA form, the CDR3 reads TGCGCCAGCACCGTGGACAGGAACTACGAGCAGTACTTC.